A selection of T cell receptor beta chains follows, all from one sample in a study of T cells after yellow fever vaccination. TCRdb itself ran the 5' RACE reads through MiXCR, one entry per CDR3 protein. The table records about 69,000 distinct CDR3 sequences, around 6.2% of them present only once. Here the sequenced sample was CD4+ T cells sorted from PBMCs, taken more than 14 days after the first yellow fever vaccination. All receptors come from a man aged 18 to 35 who received the YFV17D yellow fever vaccine. The CDR3 runs from the conserved cysteine through the conserved F or W. The D gene is left open where the match is weak. Clone size, where shown, is once, few, many, or a class for clones that have expanded.

d_call | j_call | clone_size | v_call | cdr3_length | cdr3_aa | cdr3_nt
NA | TRBJ1-3 | NA | TRBV7-8 | 17 | CASSPIAAPFFGNTIYF | TGTGCCAGCAGCCCGATTGCAGCGCCTTTTTTTGGAAACACCATATATTTT
NA | TRBJ2-5 | many | TRBV20-1 | 10 | CSARDETQYF | TGCAGTGCTAGAGATGAGACCCAGTACTTC
TRBD2 | TRBJ2-5 | many | TRBV7-2 | 13 | CASSSGGFETQYF | TGTGCCAGCAGCTCGGGAGGATTTGAGACCCAGTACTTC
NA | TRBJ1-1 | NA | TRBV5-4 | 14 | CASSSAGDHTEAFF | TGTGCCAGCAGCAGCGCAGGGGATCACACTGAAGCTTTCTTT
TRBD2 | TRBJ2-5 | many | TRBV5-4 | 15 | CASSFGGAGSETQYF | TGTGCCAGCAGCTTCGGGGGGGCCGGTTCAGAGACCCAGTACTTC
TRBD1 | TRBJ1-1 | many | TRBV7-2 | 15 | CASSLRTGVGTEAFF | TGTGCCAGCAGCTTACGGACAGGGGTAGGAACTGAAGCTTTCTTT
TRBD1 | TRBJ2-1 | many | TRBV5-1 | 15 | CASSLVTGAYNEQFF | TGCGCCAGCAGCTTGGTAACAGGGGCCTACAATGAGCAGTTCTTC
TRBD1 | TRBJ1-3 | many | TRBV4-1 | 16 | CASSRQGPSSGNTIYF | TGCGCCAGCAGTAGACAGGGGCCGAGCTCTGGAAACACCATATATTTT
NA | TRBJ2-5 | many | TRBV20-1 | 12 | CSGPGPGETQYF | TGCAGTGGCCCCGGCCCCGGGGAGACCCAGTACTTC
TRBD1 | TRBJ2-2 | NA | TRBV14 | 15 | CASSQVTGGTGELFF | TGTGCCAGCAGCCAAGTGACAGGGGGCACCGGGGAGCTGTTTTTT
TRBD1 | TRBJ1-4 | many | TRBV5-1 | 16 | CASSLQEGGANEKLFF | TGCGCCAGCAGCCTTCAAGAAGGGGGCGCAAATGAAAAACTGTTTTTT
NA | TRBJ1-2 | many | TRBV20-1 | 16 | CSARDMKGGADYGYTF | TGCAGTGCTAGAGATATGAAAGGAGGTGCAGACTATGGCTACACCTTC
TRBD1 | TRBJ2-3 | many | TRBV18 | 16 | CASSLRQGGHADTQYF | TGTGCCAGCTCACTACGACAGGGGGGGCATGCAGATACGCAGTATTTT
NA | TRBJ2-1 | many | TRBV6-1 | 15 | CASSEGDTRIYEQFF | TGTGCCAGCAGTGAAGGAGACACTAGAATCTATGAGCAGTTCTTC
NA | TRBJ2-1 | many | TRBV6-5 | 13 | CASSYQDSNEQFF | TGTGCCAGCAGTTACCAGGACTCCAATGAGCAGTTCTTC
NA | TRBJ2-7 | many | TRBV3-1 | 12 | CASSQTYYEQYF | TGTGCCAGCAGCCAGACTTACTACGAGCAGTACTTC
NA | TRBJ1-1 | many | TRBV12-3/TRBV12-4 | 15 | CASRSYSAQNTEAFF | TGTGCCAGCAGGTCCTACTCCGCTCAAAACACTGAAGCTTTCTTT
NA | TRBJ2-7 | many | TRBV6-5 | 15 | CASSYSVGAFYEQYF | TGTGCCAGCAGTTACTCGGTCGGGGCTTTCTACGAGCAGTACTTC
NA | TRBJ1-2 | many | TRBV4-1 | 18 | CASSQTYPQVLVGYGYTF | TGCGCCAGCAGCCAAACGTACCCTCAGGTGCTAGTTGGCTATGGCTACACCTTC
TRBD1 | TRBJ1-2 | NA | TRBV28 | 14 | CASSRLQTGPGYTF | TGTGCCAGCAGCCGTCTTCAGACAGGGCCTGGCTACACCTTC
NA | TRBJ1-5 | many | TRBV20-1 | 15 | CSARNVRQNNQPQHF | TGCAGTGCTAGGAACGTAAGACAGAACAATCAGCCCCAGCATTTT
TRBD1 | TRBJ2-1 | few | TRBV29-1 | 14 | CSADRVSSYNEQFF | TGCAGCGCAGACAGGGTAAGCTCCTACAATGAGCAGTTCTTC
TRBD1 | TRBJ2-1 | many | TRBV7-3 | 16 | CASSLKGRGTYNEQFF | TGTGCCAGCAGCTTAAAGGGCAGGGGGACCTACAATGAGCAGTTCTTC
NA | TRBJ2-7 | many | TRBV27 | 15 | CASRSPLRGTHEQYF | TGTGCCAGCAGGTCTCCACTCAGGGGTACCCACGAGCAGTACTTC
NA | TRBJ2-1 | medium-sized | TRBV6-4 | 12 | CASSDRGGPQFF | TGTGCCAGCAGTGACAGGGGGGGCCCGCAGTTCTTC
NA | TRBJ1-2 | many | TRBV7-2 | 14 | CASSLAVRLSGYTF | TGTGCCAGCAGCTTAGCGGTCAGATTAAGTGGCTACACCTTC
NA | TRBJ2-3 | NA | TRBV3-1 | 14 | CASSQERGTDTQYF | TGTGCCAGCAGCCAAGAAAGGGGCACAGATACGCAGTATTTT
NA | TRBJ1-1 | many | TRBV2 | 13 | CASSDRGGTEAFF | TGTGCCAGCAGTGACCGAGGCGGCACTGAAGCTTTCTTT
NA | TRBJ2-3 | many | TRBV7-9 | 14 | CASSLAESTDTQYF | TGTGCCAGCAGCCTCGCGGAGAGCACAGATACGCAGTATTTT
NA | TRBJ1-2 | many | TRBV20-1 | 12 | CSATPGRSSYTF | TGCAGTGCTACACCGGGGCGAAGCAGCTACACCTTC
TRBD2 | TRBJ2-5 | many | TRBV5-1 | 15 | CASSQSGTTKETQYF | TGCGCCAGCAGTCAATCCGGGACTACCAAAGAGACCCAGTACTTC
NA | TRBJ2-4 | many | TRBV4-1 | 15 | CASSQTGLAKNIQYF | TGCGCCAGCAGCCAAACAGGGTTAGCCAAAAACATTCAGTACTTC
NA | TRBJ2-3 | many | TRBV20-1 | 14 | CSATRGPRTDTQYF | TGCAGTGCTACCCGGGGGCCTCGCACAGATACGCAGTATTTT
NA | TRBJ2-5 | many | TRBV11-2 | 14 | CASSRERLQETQYF | TGTGCCAGCAGTCGAGAGAGGTTACAAGAGACCCAGTACTTC
NA | TRBJ1-4 | many | TRBV12-3/TRBV12-4 | 14 | CASSLQARNEKLFF | TGTGCCAGCAGTTTACAGGCTCGAAATGAAAAACTGTTTTTT
NA | TRBJ2-5 | many | TRBV7-6 | 13 | CASSYLGRETQYF | TGTGCCAGCAGTTACTTAGGGCGGGAGACCCAGTACTTC
NA | TRBJ1-1 | many | TRBV19 | 13 | CASSPRRRTEAFF | TGTGCCAGTAGTCCCCGACGGAGGACTGAAGCTTTCTTT
NA | TRBJ1-1 | many | TRBV5-1 | 14 | CASSLGWEGTEAFF | TGCGCCAGCAGCTTGGGATGGGAAGGGACTGAAGCTTTCTTT
TRBD2 | TRBJ2-1 | many | TRBV11-2 | 16 | CASSSPAGDRYNEQFF | TGTGCCAGCAGCTCACCTGCGGGGGATCGGTACAATGAGCAGTTCTTC
NA | TRBJ2-6 | many | TRBV3-1 | 13 | CASTSSGANVLTF | TGTGCCAGCACGAGTTCTGGGGCCAACGTCCTGACTTTC
NA | TRBJ1-5 | many | TRBV7-2 | 13 | CASSLQGTQPQHF | TGTGCCAGCAGCTTACAGGGCACTCAGCCCCAGCATTTT
TRBD1 | TRBJ2-1 | many | TRBV20-1 | 15 | CSAGTGTGIWDEQFF | TGCAGTGCTGGAACCGGGACAGGGATTTGGGATGAGCAGTTCTTC
NA | TRBJ1-4 | many | TRBV2 | 12 | CASNPSNEKLFF | TGTGCCAGCAATCCTTCTAATGAAAAACTGTTTTTT
NA | TRBJ2-6 | many | TRBV20-1 | 13 | CSEEEFGANVLTF | TGCAGTGAGGAGGAATTTGGGGCCAACGTCCTGACTTTC
NA | TRBJ2-5 | once | TRBV7-9 | 14 | CASSPSILWETQYF | TGTGCCAGCAGCCCCAGCATCCTCTGGGAGACCCAGTACTTC
NA | TRBJ2-3 | many | TRBV18 | 11 | CASSRTDTQYF | TGTGCCAGCTCACGTACAGATACGCAGTATTTT
NA | TRBJ2-3 | many | TRBV25-1 | 11 | CASSEYDTQYF | TGTGCCAGCAGTGAATACGATACGCAGTATTTT
NA | TRBJ1-6 | few | TRBV5-4 | 16 | CASSPRPKADNSPLHF | TGTGCCAGCAGCCCCCGCCCCAAAGCAGATAATTCACCCCTCCACTTT
NA | TRBJ1-6 | NA | TRBV5-8 | 14 | CASSQLRTGSPLHF | TGTGCCAGCAGCCAACTTCGAACGGGGTCACCCCTCCACTTT
NA | TRBJ1-4 | many | TRBV15 | 16 | CATSTPPRGYNEKLFF | TGTGCCACCAGCACTCCACCCCGGGGATATAATGAAAAACTGTTTTTT
NA | TRBJ2-3 | NA | TRBV3-1 | 13 | CASSQDTGSRRYF | TGTGCCAGCAGCCAAGATACGGGCTCCCGGCGGTATTTT
TRBD1 | TRBJ1-1 | many | TRBV6-4 | 16 | CASSGDRGPENTEAFF | TGTGCCAGCAGTGGGGACAGGGGGCCTGAGAACACTGAAGCTTTCTTT
NA | TRBJ1-1 | many | TRBV4-3 | 15 | CASSQGGRLNTEAFF | TGCGCCAGCAGCCAAGGGGGGCGGTTGAACACTGAAGCTTTCTTT
TRBD2 | TRBJ2-1 | many | TRBV6-5 | 16 | CASSYTGGGSYNEQFF | TGTGCCAGCAGTTACACGGGAGGCGGGTCCTACAATGAGCAGTTCTTC
TRBD1 | TRBJ2-4 | many | TRBV4-3 | 18 | CASSQARTGGWSKNIQYF | TGCGCCAGCAGCCAAGCCCGGACAGGGGGCTGGTCCAAAAACATTCAGTACTTC
NA | TRBJ1-5 | many | TRBV10-3 | 13 | CAISEDQGMTQHF | TGTGCCATCAGTGAGGACCAGGGGATGACCCAGCATTTT
NA | TRBJ2-1 | many | TRBV10-3 | 12 | CAIQGPLNEQFF | TGTGCCATACAGGGTCCCCTAAATGAGCAGTTCTTC
NA | TRBJ2-7 | many | TRBV30 | 12 | CAWRRDSYEQYF | TGTGCCTGGAGGAGGGATTCCTACGAGCAGTACTTC